These 22 T cell receptor beta chains came from one sample sequenced in a study of identical twins. TCRdb reprocessed the 5' RACE reads with MiXCR, giving one entry per CDR3 protein. The sample holds about 690,000 distinct CDR3 sequences, around 6% seen once. Sequencing input: naive T cells sorted from blood. The receptors stem from a man between 18 and 29 years old in good health.

The chain uses TRBV9 and TRBJ2-2; TRBD2 matches at 11 bases. Germline loops: CDR1 SGDLS, CDR2 YYNGEE. CDR3 length equals 17 residues. Trimming removed 2 bases from V and 0 bases from J; junction bases left unmatched: 3. CDR3 sequence (DNA): TGTGCCAGCAGCGTGAGGGGACTAGCGGCGAACACCGGGGAGCTGTTTTTT. Its protein product is CASSVRGLAANTGELFF.

Ten or more counts support this clonotype. The rearrangement links TRBV5-1 to TRBJ2-1, with D uncertain. Trimming pared 0 bases from V and 7 bases from J, leaving 14 bases between. The CDR3 length is 15 residues. Germline CDR1 reads SGHRS; CDR2 reads YFSETQ. CDR3 bases: TGCGCCAGCAGCTTGGGACCACAGATGGGGAATGAGCAGTTCTTC. It specifies CASSLGPQMGNEQFF.

The rearrangement joins TRBV7-8 to TRBJ2-7; D is unclear. V was shortened by 5 bases and J by 5 bases, with 7 bases between the two germline ends. Germline CDR1 reads SGHVS; CDR2 reads FQNEAQ. The CDR3 extends over 11 amino acids. Here the CDR3 reads CASSPTHEQYF. The CDR3 DNA reads as TGTGCCAGCAGCCCTACACACGAGCAGTACTTC.

The V gene is TRBV7-2, the J gene TRBJ1-2; 9 positions match TRBD1. This CDR3 comprises 14 residues. With V trimmed by 1 base and J by 8 bases, 5 bases remained unmatched. From germline, CDR1 is SGHTA and CDR2 FQGNSA. The CDR3, as DNA: TGTGCCAGCAGCTTAGTACAGGGGGCGAAAGGCTACACCTTC. Amino acid sequence: CASSLVQGAKGYTF.

This clonotype has ten or more counts. This sequence joins TRBV6-2 or TRBV6-3 and TRBJ2-5, with TRBD1 matching 12 bases. Germline V CDR1 and CDR2: MNHEY, SVGEGT. The CDR3 runs 17 residues. V shed 2 bases, J shed 5 bases, and the junction held 9 bases outside the gene matches. CDR3 DNA: TGTGCCAGCAGTTACGCTTCCGGGACAGGGGGCGCGGAGACCCAGTACTTC. This gives the protein CASSYASGTGGAETQYF.

This clonotype was observed at least ten times. This sequence joins TRBV5-1 and TRBJ2-3, with D uncertain. This CDR3 has 15 residues. Trimming stripped 0 bases from V and 0 bases from J, with 8 bases between. The V gene's germline CDR1 is SGHRS and CDR2 YFSETQ. The CDR3 DNA reads as TGCGCCAGCAGCTTGGAGGATACTAGCACAGATACGCAGTATTTT. This encodes CASSLEDTSTDTQYF.

This clonotype has just a few counts. The V and J genes are TRBV5-1 and TRBJ2-4, with D tentatively TRBD2 (6 bases). The germline V and J ends were trimmed by 0 bases and 0 bases, with 10 bases remaining between them. The CDR3 covers 16 residues. CDR1 is SGHRS, CDR2 YFSETQ, per germline. In nucleotides, the CDR3 is TGCGCCAGCAGCTTGGTTGTCGGGAGAGCCAAAAACATTCAGTACTTC. This sequence encodes CASSLVVGRAKNIQYF. Drawing the rest from reference TRBV5-1 and TRBJ2-4, the complete variable domain is KAGVTQTPRYLIKTRGQQVTLSCSPISGHRSVSWYQQTPGQGLQFLFEYFSETQRNKGNFPGRFSGRQFSNSRSEMNVSTLELGDSALYLCASSLVVGRAKNIQYFGAGTRLSVL.

This clonotype was seen at least ten times. The V and J genes are TRBV5-1 and TRBJ2-7; possibly TRBD1 for D (5 bases). Germline CDR1 is SGHRS and CDR2 is YFSETQ. The CDR3 sequence is 14 residues long. Trimming removed 5 bases at V and 2 bases at J, with 14 bases between. The CDR3 nucleotides are TGCGCCAGCAGTCCAGGGATAGGTACCTACGAGCAGTACGTC. This translates into CASSPGIGTYEQYV.

The V call is TRBV20-1, the J call TRBJ2-7; D not certain. The V end lost 0 bases, the J end lost 5 bases, and 11 bases lay between the germline ends. The length of the CDR3 is 13 residues. From germline, CDR1 is DFQATT and CDR2 SNEGSKA (reference sequence). This chain's CDR3 is CSARDRTAHEQYF. The CDR3 DNA is TGCAGTGCTAGAGATCGAACAGCACACGAGCAGTACTTC.

In its sample, this clonotype was seen a few times. The J gene is TRBJ2-7, the V gene TRBV2; D may correspond to TRBD1 or TRBD2 (5 bases each). The germline CDR1 and CDR2 sequences are SNHLY and FYNNEI. The CDR3 contains 11 residues. The V and J ends lost 11 bases and 4 bases respectively, with 12 bases between them. The CDR3 nucleotides read TGTGCCGGCTCCGAGGGGTACGAGCAGTACGTC. It encodes CAGSEGYEQYV.

This clonotype occurred many times. The rearrangement joins TRBV2 to TRBJ2-1; no reliable D call. V gave up 7 bases and J gave up 0 bases, with 10 bases separating them. The germline CDR1 and CDR2 sequences are SNHLY and FYNNEI. This CDR3 comprises 14 residues. CDR3 loop: CASTDESSYNEQFF. CDR3 nucleotides: TGTGCCAGCACCGACGAGAGCTCCTACAATGAGCAGTTCTTC.

This clonotype was picked up many times. A read error may account for a junction end that differs from germline. The rearrangement joins TRBV27 to TRBJ2-1; TRBD1 or TRBD2 may be the D gene (5 bases each). The V gene's germline CDR1 is MNHEY and CDR2 SMNVEV (reference sequence). The CDR3 is 12 residues long. In DNA form, the CDR3 reads TGTGCCAGCAGCTTGCCTGGGACCGAGCTGTTCTTC. Its translation is CASSLPGTELFF.

This clonotype was seen ten or more times. The chain employs TRBV9 and TRBJ1-2, with D hard to call. V was clipped by 3 bases and J by 2 bases, with 8 bases between them. Germline-derived CDR1 and CDR2 are SGDLS and YYNGEE. The CDR3 sequence is 13 residues long. For the CDR3, the DNA is TGTGCCAGCAGCGAGAGACCGAACTATGGCTACACCTTC. Translated: CASSERPNYGYTF.

This clonotype was observed at least ten times. This chain connects TRBV20-1 to TRBJ1-6, with D maybe TRBD1 (5 bases). V lost 5 bases, J lost 10 bases, and 18 bases lay in between. Germline CDR1 DFQATT, CDR2 SNEGSKA (reference sequence). CDR3 size: 14 residues. The CDR3 bases are TGCAGTGCTGGAATCGGACATCCAGGCTCACCCCTCCACTTT. Amino acid sequence: CSAGIGHPGSPLHF.

On this clonotype: One base away lies a much larger clone, so this may be a sequencing read error. The chain combines TRBV12-3 or TRBV12-4 with TRBJ2-4, with D possibly TRBD1 on 6 matching bases. The CDR3 is made up of 13 amino acids. The CDR3 protein is CASSWTDKTIQYF. The CDR3 DNA is TGTGCCAGCAGTTGGACAGACAAAACCATTCAGTACTTC.

The J gene is TRBJ2-1, the V gene TRBV5-1, with D perhaps matching TRBD2 (5 bases). The CDR3 has 14 amino acids. Per germline, CDR1 SGHRS and CDR2 YFSETQ. V lost 5 bases and J lost 7, with 16 bases in between. CDR3 protein: CASSPGMVGNEQFF. The CDR3 DNA sequence: TGCGCCAGCAGTCCCGGGATGGTGGGAAATGAGCAGTTCTTC.

This rearrangement joins TRBV20-1 to TRBJ2-1, with D maybe TRBD2 (5 bases). The germline V and J ends were trimmed by 6 bases and 12 bases, with 15 bases remaining between them. The CDR3 runs 11 residues. Germline assignment: CDR1 DFQATT and CDR2 SNEGSKA (reference sequence). Here the CDR3 reads CSAPGRERQFF. For the CDR3, the DNA is TGCAGTGCCCCCGGCCGGGAAAGGCAGTTCTTC.

This clonotype occurred a few times. The rearrangement joins TRBV10-2 to TRBJ2-7; TRBD2 is a possible D gene (6 bases). The germline V and J ends were trimmed by 2 bases and 3 bases, with 20 bases remaining between them. Germline lookup yields CDR1 WSHSY and CDR2 SAAADI. This CDR3 is 17 amino acids long. CDR3 sequence reads: CASSEGRTMTERYEQYV. CDR3 in DNA: TGCGCCAGCAGTGAGGGCCGGACTATGACCGAGCGCTACGAGCAGTACGTC.

This clonotype has only a few counts. This rearrangement joins TRBV7-9 to TRBJ1-4, with 8 bases lining up with TRBD1. CDR3 length: 13 amino acids. Losses at the gene ends were 5 bases for V and 8 bases for J; bases not matched to a gene: 4. Germline lookup yields CDR1 SEHNR and CDR2 FQNEAQ (reference sequence). The CDR3 protein is CASSNRGFEKLFF. The CDR3 region has the DNA TGTGCCAGCAGCAACAGGGGGTTCGAAAAACTGTTTTTT.

This clonotype occurred a few times. The chain couples TRBV3-1 to TRBJ2-1, with TRBD2 matching 8 bases. The CDR3 runs 17 residues. With 5 bases clipped from V and 3 bases from J, the junction kept 12 bases outside the gene matches. CDR1 is LGHDT, CDR2 YNNKEL, per germline (reference sequence). This chain's CDR3 is CASSESASGLFYNEQFF. CDR3 DNA sequence: TGTGCCAGCAGCGAGTCGGCTAGCGGGTTGTTCTACAATGAGCAGTTCTTC.

The J gene is TRBJ1-2, the V gene TRBV5-1; D gene uncertain. This CDR3 has 16 residues. Trimming left V 0 bases short and J 4 bases short, with 16 bases between. Per germline, CDR1 SGHRS and CDR2 YFSETQ. This CDR3 is CASSLEAGRRSYGYTF. The CDR3, as DNA: TGCGCCAGCAGCTTGGAGGCGGGGAGGCGAAGCTATGGCTACACCTTC. The entire variable domain, with the rest obtained from reference TRBV5-1 and TRBJ1-2, is as follows: KAGVTQTPRYLIKTRGQQVTLSCSPISGHRSVSWYQQTPGQGLQFLFEYFSETQRNKGNFPGRFSGRQFSNSRSEMNVSTLELGDSALYLCASSLEAGRRSYGYTFGSGTRLTVV.

Many counts were recorded for this clonotype. The chain combines TRBV5-1 with TRBJ2-1; TRBD2 matches 8 bases. The junction had 8 bases not matched to a gene; V was cut back by 0 bases and J by 9 bases. Germline V CDR1 and CDR2: SGHRS, YFSETQ. CDR3 size: 15 residues. The CDR3 is CASSLARGGSGEQFF. DNA of the CDR3: TGCGCCAGCAGCTTGGCCCGCGGGGGGAGCGGTGAGCAGTTCTTC.